Sequencing of this T cell receptor (beta chain) was carried out in a study of blood T cell repertoires in COVID-19 (dated by TCRdb to 2018 to 2021). With respect to the entire study: Samples covering the acute and convalescent phases of COVID-19 were provided by collaborators in the United States, Italy and Spain. Where available, HLA class I and class II types were obtained from metadata supplied by the sample provider rather than from assay-based typing. The material from the prospective study consisted of cDNA or gDNA derived from T cells, B-cell-depleted T cells, or PBMCs. The samples were drawn from two sources: the first 160 participants of the ongoing ImmuneRACE study, and 1,000 to 1,500 subjects contributed by 6 global collaborators. The repertoires were released in a freely available public database meant as a resource for research on the immune response to SARS-CoV-2. Sample metadata almost always included a de-identified subject ID, COVID-19 status, age in years and sex. Deeply sampled blood TCRbeta repertoires from subjects exposed to, actively infected with, or recovered from COVID-19 were included in the dataset. Results and caveats for the whole study, not just this receptor: The quantity of clinical and demographic metadata differed by source and by participant and was supplied without curation.

Notes on this clone: No antigen is known for it. Per-base qualities were not stored, and no clone one base away is much larger.

V has 5 bases trimmed and J has 10 bases trimmed; junction bases matching no gene number 9. CDR1 SGHRS and CDR2 YFSETQ were looked up in the germline V gene. The CDR3 measures 14 amino acids from cysteine to phenylalanine. The only DNA kept is the CDR3, 42 bases in frame from the first base. The immunoSEQ Assay, a bias-controlled multiplex PCR, was used to amplify TCRbeta CDR3 regions from genomic DNA. On the study's bioinformatics: The number of nucleated cells in each sample was estimated from the amplification of reference gene primers within the assay. To quantify the absolute abundance of each unique TCRbeta CDR3 rearrangement, sequence reads were collapsed and filtered. Productive Simpson clonality was computed per sample as the square root of Simpson's diversity index over productive rearrangements. TCRdb re-hosts the immuneACCESS table, in-frame sequences only. Its copies lack some clones; in the studies checked, an unresolved V gene accounts for under half of them, and the cause for the rest is not known. V and J calls plus clone size are reproduced from that table; the DNA served to infer D and trimming. Present in this sample are around 230,000 clones, around 84% of which were seen just once. Under 2.5% of the sample rests with the top ten.

Another Seattle source contributed samples from volunteer blood donors who had recovered from COVID-19. The collaborating institutions used their own protocols to collect whole blood in K2EDTA tubes. For TCRbeta analysis, collaborator samples were shipped as frozen whole blood, as isolated PBMCs, or as DNA extracted from either sample type. The V and J segments used are TRBV5-1 and TRBJ2-1; 10 bases in the junction line up with TRBD2. The specimen was peripheral blood. This clonotype was obtained from a man aged 40-49 years who had recovered from COVID-19. The nucleotide sequence reads as follows: TGCGCCAGCAGGGAATCAGCGGGAGGGCACGAGCAGTTCTTC. It translates to CASRESAGGHEQFF.